Presented here are 30 T cell receptor beta chains from one specimen sequenced in a study of tumor-infiltrating lymphocytes in primary liver carcinoma. The template, about 540 ng total RNA, yielded TCR beta cDNA made with a constant-region primer. Libraries of TCR beta came from three nested multiplex PCR rounds with slightly modified ARM-PCR. Amplification in the first two PCR rounds was performed using TRBV1-TRBV30 forward primers and a C-beta reverse primer for around 10 cycles each. TCRdb independently ran MiXCR on the multiplex PCR reads; one entry per CDR3 protein. Of about 97,000 distinct CDR3 sequences in the sample, about 62% were seen once. For each extraction, RNA and DNA were obtained together from about 21-30 mg of unsorted bulk tissue. The material sequenced was liver tumor tissue from sampling region 2. Noted subset: tumor region T2, inferior pole. The receptors were sampled from a woman aged 55-70 years with primary liver carcinoma and hepatitis B virus infection.

In regard to this clonotype: This sequence may be a read error, since a much larger clone differs from it by one base. The chain employs TRBV6-1 and TRBJ2-7, with unresolved D. The CDR3 covers 15 residues. Germline values: CDR1 MNHNS, CDR2 SASEGT. V lost 1 base to trimming and J lost 5 bases, with 15 bases between them. The CDR3, as DNA: TGTGCCAGCAGTGAAGAGGAAGCAGTGGGAAACGAGCAGTACTTC. Translation gives CASSEEEAVGNEQYF.

The chain links TRBV6-1 to TRBJ2-2; a weak D match, TRBD1 (6 bases). The CDR3 sequence is 16 residues long. V was pared by 9 bases and J by 1 base, with 18 bases between. Germline V lookup: CDR1 MNHNS, CDR2 SASEGT. CDR3 coding DNA: TGTGCCAGTAACTTAAAGAGGACAGTGAACACCGGGGAGCTGTTTTTT. This translates into CASNLKRTVNTGELFF.

J is TRBJ2-7 and V is TRBV28; the D is unclear. This CDR3 contains 11 residues. The ends were cut back, 10 bases at V and 0 bases at J, with 7 bases in the middle. The germline gives CDR1 MDHEN, CDR2 SYDVKM. The CDR3 DNA follows: TGTGCCACATTCAGCTCCTACGAGCAGTACTTC. Protein product: CATFSSYEQYF. Using reference TRBV28 and TRBJ2-7 for the parts outside the CDR3, the full variable domain is DVKVTQSSRYLVKRTGEKVFLECVQDMDHENMFWYRQDPGLGLRLIYFSYDVKMKEKGDIPEGYSVSREKKERFSLILESASTNQTSMYLCATFSSYEQYFGPGTRLTVT.

This chain joins TRBV14 and TRBJ2-2; D ambiguous. In germline, CDR1 is SGHDN, CDR2 FVKESK. This CDR3 contains 16 residues. The V end was cut by 6 bases, the J end by 0 bases, with 14 bases between. CDR3 region: CASRQKLTANTGELFF. The DNA for the CDR3 is TGTGCCAGCAGACAAAAGCTCACAGCGAACACCGGGGAGCTGTTTTTT.

To note about this clonotype: A junction end diverges from the germline sequence, so it may reflect a read error. This chain connects TRBV11-2 to TRBJ2-5; D uncertain. From germline, CDR1 is SGHAT and CDR2 FQNNGV. CDR3 length: 13 residues. The CDR3 is CVSSLESKWAQYF. In DNA, the CDR3 is TGTGTCAGCAGCTTAGAATCCAAGTGGGCCCAGTACTTC.

This clonotype was picked up many times. This chain links TRBV7-8 with TRBJ1-3, with 9 nucleotides matching TRBD1. From germline, CDR1 is SGHVS and CDR2 FQNEAQ. The junction had 10 bases not matched to a gene; V was cut back by 4 bases and J by 3 bases. This CDR3 has 17 residues. CDR3 coding DNA: TGTGCCAGCAGCTCGAACGAACAGGGGGCGCGTGGAAACACCATATATTTT. Residues: CASSSNEQGARGNTIYF.

About this clonotype itself: The germline gene is not matched at one end of the junction; a read error may be the cause. V and J are TRBV11-2 and TRBJ2-1; no clear D gene. There are 17 residues in the CDR3. CDR1 SGHAT and CDR2 FQNNGV come from the germline V gene. CDR3 protein: CASSLEVAGYSYNEQLF. CDR3 nucleotide sequence: TGTGCCAGCAGCTTAGAGGTAGCAGGATACTCCTACAATGAGCAGCTCTTC.

The chain couples TRBV7-8 to TRBJ1-6; D uncertain. The V gene's germline CDR1 is SGHVS and CDR2 FQNEAQ. The CDR3 covers 14 residues. Trimming cost V 1 base and J 6 bases, with 7 bases left between them. For the CDR3, the DNA is TGTGCCAGCAGCTTAGTGACCAGTAATTCACCCCTCCACTTT. Translating gives CASSLVTSNSPLHF. Full variable domain (rest looked up from reference TRBV7-8 and TRBJ1-6): GAGVSQSPRYKVAKRGQDVALRCDPISGHVSLFWYQQALGQGPEFLTYFQNEAQLDKSGLPSDRFFAERPEGSVSTLKIQRTQQEDSAVYLCASSLVTSNSPLHFGNGTRLTVT.

In its sample, this clonotype was seen many times. This sequence joins TRBV12-3 or TRBV12-4 and TRBJ2-1, with 9 bases lining up with TRBD1. The CDR3 has 12 residues. J gave up 9 bases and V 6 bases, and 3 bases lay outside the gene matches. This chain's CDR3 is CASRQGATEQFF. The CDR3 nucleotides read TGTGCCAGCAGACAGGGGGCAACTGAGCAGTTCTTC.

In the case of this clonotype: One end of the junction is discordant with germline, which a read error may explain. This chain joins TRBV11-2 and TRBJ2-6; 8 bases are shared with TRBD1. Germline lookup yields CDR1 SGHAT and CDR2 FQNNGV. This CDR3 comprises 19 residues. The CDR3 DNA reads as TGTGCTAGCAGCTTAGGGGACAGGTCCGTTAGCTCTGGGGCCAACGTCCTCACTTTC. It encodes CASSLGDRSVSSGANVLTF.

This clonotype counts as medium-sized. The genes are TRBV11-2 and TRBJ2-5, with D unresolved. With 5 bases removed from V and 5 bases from J, the gap between germline ends came to 15 bases. Germline V gene lookup returns CDR1 SGHAT and CDR2 FQNNGV. This CDR3 is 14 amino acids long. CDR3 DNA: TGTGCCAGCAGCACGAGCTGGGGTCGGGAGACCCAGTACTTC. As protein: CASSTSWGRETQYF.

This clonotype ranks as medium-sized. J is TRBJ2-1 and V is TRBV11-2, with D possibly matching TRBD2 (6 bases). V was shortened by 8 bases and J by 0 bases, with 14 bases between the two germline ends. Germline V lookup: CDR1 SGHAT, CDR2 FQNNGV. There are 15 residues in the CDR3. The CDR3 region has the DNA TGTGCCAGCGGGCGGGGACCGAACTCCTACAATGAGCAGTTCTTC. Its translation: CASGRGPNSYNEQFF.

Of note for this clonotype: Sequence at one end of the junction differs from germline and may be a read error. V is TRBV29-1 and J is TRBJ1-2, with D perhaps TRBD1 (5 bases). Germline-derived CDR1 and CDR2 are SQVTM and ANQGSEA. The CDR3 covers 16 residues. The CDR3 DNA follows: TGTAGCTTTGAAGACTTTACCCGGGGCGGAACAGATGGCTACACCTTC. The encoded protein is CSFEDFTRGGTDGYTF.

Turning to this clonotype: One base away lies a much larger clone, so this may be a sequencing read error. Written as DNA, the CDR3 is TGCAGTGCCGGGGGACAGGTGGCCATCGGGACGTACGAGCAGTACTTC. Its translation: CSAGGQVAIGTYEQYF. This chain links TRBV20-1 with TRBJ2-7, with 8 bases aligning to TRBD1. The germline gives CDR1 DFQATT, CDR2 SNEGSKA (reference sequence). The ends lost 6 bases at V and 4 bases at J; junction bases unmatched: 17. There are 16 residues in the CDR3.

As concerns this clonotype: An end of the junction differs from the germline gene, which may be a read error. This chain joins TRBV11-3 and TRBJ2-2; the D is unclear. Germline V gives CDR1 SGHNT, CDR2 YENEEA. There are 17 residues in the CDR3. CDR3 sequence: CASSLDNAGANTGELFF. CDR3 DNA sequence: TGTGCCAGCAGCTTAGACAACGCTGGTGCGAACACTGGGGAGCTGTTTTTT.

The table lists this clonotype with a count of one. This may stem from a read error, because a much larger clone lies one nucleotide away. The chain carries TRBV14 and TRBJ1-3, with D unclear. V lost 4 bases, J lost 0 bases, and 10 bases lay in between. The V gene's germline CDR1 is SGHDN and CDR2 FVKESK. CDR3 length equals 15 residues. The CDR3 region is CASSPSSSSGNTIYF. DNA for the CDR3: TGTGCCAGCAGCCCCTCGTCAAGCTCTGGAAACACCATATATTTT. Variable domain in full (rest from reference TRBV14 and TRBJ1-3): EAGVTQFPSHSVIEKGQTVTLRCDPISGHDNLYWYRRVMGKEIKFLLHFVKESKQDESGMPNNRFLAERTGGTYSTLKVQPAELEDSGVYFCASSPSSSSGNTIYFGEGSWLTVV.

Comments on this clonotype: A much larger clone sits a single nucleotide away, making a read error possible. The V and J genes are TRBV7-9 and TRBJ1-2, with D unresolved. CDR3 length: 13 residues. Germline CDR1 reads SEHNR; CDR2 reads FQNEAQ (reference sequence). This CDR3 is CASSLGSGYGYIF. The CDR3 DNA reads as TGTGCCAGCAGCTTAGGAAGCGGGTATGGCTACATCTTC.

Of note for this clonotype: The CDR3 does not close with the conserved phenylalanine or tryptophan, likely indicating a read error. The chain is built from TRBV6-1 and TRBJ2-7, with TRBD2 as a possible D gene (5 bases). Per the germline V gene, CDR1 is MNHNS and CDR2 is SASEGT. Deletions cut 8 bases from V and 4 bases from J, with 15 bases between. This CDR3 is built from 13 residues. Written as DNA, the CDR3 is TGTGCCAGCGGTGGAGGTCGGGCGTACGAGCAGTACCTC. Amino acid sequence: CASGGGRAYEQYL.

This clonotype was counted at least ten times. The chain links TRBV10-3 to TRBJ1-5, with 7 bases identical to TRBD1. CDR3 size: 14 residues. The germline V gene has CDR1 ENHRY and CDR2 SYGVKD. J was trimmed by 8 bases and V by 3 bases; bases with no gene match: 7. The CDR3 is CAISETGDSKPQHF. The DNA for the CDR3 is TGTGCCATCAGTGAAACAGGGGATAGCAAGCCCCAGCATTTT.

Notes on this clonotype: Since no conserved phenylalanine or tryptophan closes the CDR3, a read error is the likely cause. The chain combines TRBV5-1 with TRBJ2-1; 7 bases match TRBD2. The CDR3 is 16 residues long. J was trimmed by 4 bases and V by 5 bases; bases with no gene match: 12. Germline CDR1 reads SGHRS; CDR2 reads YFSETQ. The CDR3, as DNA: TGCGCCAGCAGTCCCACCGGGACTATAGGGTACAATGAGCAGTTCTCC. Protein sequence: CASSPTGTIGYNEQFS.

The genes are TRBV10-2 and TRBJ2-7, with a tentative D call TRBD2 (6 bases). This CDR3 has 14 amino acids. The germline CDR1 and CDR2 sequences are WSHSY and SAAADI. CDR3 sequence (DNA): TGCTCCGGCAGTGAGAGCGGGTTCTCCTACGAGCAGTACTTC. Its translation is CSGSESGFSYEQYF.

On this clonotype itself: Possible read error: a much larger clone is one base away. CDR3 protein: CASSLPGVQNIRYF. CDR3 bases: TGTGCCAGCAGCCTCCCAGGGGTACAAAACATTCGGTACTTC. The chain employs TRBV14 and TRBJ2-4; weak D call: TRBD1 (6 bases). The CDR3 spans 14 residues. Germline V CDR1 and CDR2: SGHDN, FVKESK.

As for this clonotype: Its ends do not fully match the called genes, so a read error is possible. The chain joins TRBV7-9 to TRBJ2-5, with D perhaps matching TRBD1 or TRBD2 (5 bases each). Germline-derived CDR1 and CDR2 are SEHNR and FQNEAQ (reference sequence). This CDR3 contains 14 residues. CDR3 sequence: CASIPSGSGETQHF. The CDR3 bases are TGTGCCAGCATCCCGTCAGGGAGCGGCGAGACCCAGCACTTC.

Points on this clonotype: A much more abundant neighbour one base away suggests this may be a read error. This chain's CDR3 is CASSLGGSGTEAFF. CDR3 nucleotides: TGTGCCAGCAGCTTGGGGGGCAGCGGCACTGAAGCTTTCTTT. This rearrangement joins TRBV5-6 to TRBJ1-1, with D tentatively TRBD1 (5 bases). The CDR3 is 14 residues long. Trimming pared 0 bases from V and 4 bases from J, leaving 10 bases between. The germline gives CDR1 SGHDT, CDR2 YYEEEE.

This chain connects TRBV24-1 to TRBJ2-1; the D gene is possibly TRBD2 (5 bases). CDR1 is KGHDR, CDR2 SFDVKD, per germline. CDR3 size: 16 residues. CDR3 nucleotides: TGTCCCCGGGGTCTGACGCTACCCCACCGAGACAATGAGCAGTTCTTC. Its translation is CPRGLTLPHRDNEQFF.

The chain has TRBV4-1 and TRBJ2-3; D is possibly TRBD2 (6 bases). Trimming took off 0 bases at V and 2 bases at J, with 15 bases between the two ends. The germline gives CDR1 MGHRA, CDR2 YSYEKL. The CDR3 has 17 residues. The CDR3 is CASSQESPGGNTDTQYF. The CDR3 DNA reads as TGCGCCAGCAGCCAAGAATCACCAGGAGGGAACACAGATACGCAGTATTTT.

Judged by abundance, this clonotype is medium-sized (0.01 to 0.1%). The chain joins TRBV6-5 to TRBJ2-7; TRBD2 matches at 9 bases. Per germline, CDR1 MNHEY and CDR2 SVGAGI. The V gene end was trimmed by 6 bases and the J gene end by 3 bases; junction bases not matched to a gene: 9. The CDR3 extends over 15 amino acids. DNA for the CDR3: TGTGCCAGCAGCGCGGCGGCGGGAGGGTACTACGAGCAGTACTTC. It encodes CASSAAAGGYYEQYF.

As for this clonotype: The germline gene is not matched at one end of the junction; a read error may be the cause. The chain combines TRBV11-2 with TRBJ1-3; D perhaps matches TRBD1 (6 bases). This CDR3 has 19 amino acids. CDR1 is SGHAT, CDR2 FQNNGV, per germline. DNA of the CDR3: TGTGCCAGCAGCTCACGCCCGGGCAGGGGAACGTACTCTGGAAACACCATTTATTTT. It is translated as CASSSRPGRGTYSGNTIYF.

The genes are TRBV28 and TRBJ2-7; D uncertain. V gave up 4 bases and J gave up 3 bases, with 19 bases separating them. The germline V gene has CDR1 MDHEN and CDR2 SYDVKM. The CDR3 is made up of 16 amino acids. Written as DNA, the CDR3 is TGTGCCAGCAGTTCCCCCAGACCTTCCTTCCACTACGAGCAGTACTTC. It translates to CASSSPRPSFHYEQYF.

In the case of this clonotype: The junction departs from the called germline gene at one end, perhaps through a read error. The CDR3 nucleotides are TGTGCCAGCAGCTTGGAGGGGGCTAGGGGCAATAAGCAGTTCTTC. Residues: CASSLEGARGNKQFF. V and J are TRBV7-9 and TRBJ2-1; D possibly corresponds to TRBD1 (7 bases). CDR3 length: 15 residues. The germline CDR1 and CDR2 sequences are SEHNR and FQNEAQ (reference sequence).